This is a list of T cell receptor beta chains from one sample in a study of siplizumab effects on memory and regulatory T cells. Generated by immunoSEQ multiplex PCR, the TCRdb table keeps only in-frame clones and is missing some. Here the sample spans approximately 56,000 clones, less than 98% being singletons. The sample comprised naive CD8+ T cells sorted from blood. These TCRs come from a human donor in good health. The CDR3 runs from the conserved cysteine through the conserved F or W. Fields, in order: V gene, J gene, clone size, D gene, CDR3 protein, CDR3 DNA. D genes are given only for firm matches. Clone size appears in some rows only: once, few, many, or a class for an expanded clone.

TRBV5-3	TRBJ2-7	-	TRBD2	CASSILAQEQYF	TGTGCCAGCAGCATACTAGCGCAAGAGCAGTACTTC
TRBV4-1	TRBJ2-7	-	-	CASSQDDETSPYEQYF	TGCGCCAGCAGCCAAGACGACGAGACTAGTCCCTACGAGCAGTACTTC
TRBV28	TRBJ2-6	-	-	CASPSGVLTF	TGTGCCAGCCCGTCGGGCGTCCTGACTTTC
TRBV7-9	TRBJ2-2	-	-	CASSSRKDQPKTGELFF	TGTGCCAGCAGCTCCCGGAAGGACCAGCCGAAGACCGGGGAGCTGTTTTTT
TRBV5-1	TRBJ2-5	-	TRBD1	CASSAPGGRETQYF	TGCGCCAGCAGCGCTCCAGGGGGCCGAGAGACCCAGTACTTC
TRBV2	TRBJ2-3	-	TRBD2	CASRSTSGIARDTQYF	TGTGCCAGCAGGTCGACTAGCGGGATCGCCAGGGATACGCAGTATTTT
TRBV27	TRBJ1-5	-	-	CASSLGWPASNQPQHF	TGTGCCAGCAGTTTAGGCTGGCCAGCGAGCAATCAGCCCCAGCATTTT
TRBV9	TRBJ2-1	-	-	CASSGGNYNEQFF	TGTGCCAGCAGTGGGGGGAACTACAATGAGCAGTTCTTC
TRBV5-1	TRBJ2-7	-	TRBD2	CASSPGERGYEQYF	TGCGCCAGCAGCCCGGGAGAGCGGGGGTACGAGCAGTACTTC
TRBV28	TRBJ1-1	-	-	CASSPYTGRAAEAFF	TGTGCCAGCAGTCCATATACCGGCAGGGCCGCTGAAGCTTTCTTT
TRBV29-1	TRBJ2-1	-	-	CSVEIGWGSYNEQFF	TGCAGCGTTGAGATAGGATGGGGGAGCTACAATGAGCAGTTCTTC
TRBV7-9	TRBJ1-4	-	-	CASSATEGEKLFF	TGTGCCAGCAGCGCCACCGAGGGGGAAAAACTGTTTTTT
TRBV7-6	TRBJ1-1	-	TRBD1	CASSLEPGGPNTEAFF	TGTGCCAGCAGCTTAGAACCAGGGGGCCCGAACACTGAAGCTTTCTTT
TRBV7-9	TRBJ2-5	-	TRBD2	CASSPPTSGGKETQYF	TGTGCCAGCAGCCCCCCGACTAGCGGGGGAAAAGAGACCCAGTACTTC
TRBV30	TRBJ2-1	-	TRBD2	CAWSGLARLGSSYNEQFF	TGTGCCTGGAGCGGACTAGCGAGGCTCGGAAGCTCCTACAATGAGCAGTTCTTC
TRBV30	TRBJ1-1	-	-	CAWSVAGRTEAFF	TGTGCCTGGAGCGTGGCAGGGCGAACTGAAGCTTTCTTT
TRBV6-4	TRBJ2-7	-	-	CASSDSNYFGHEQYF	TGTGCCAGCAGTGACTCGAATTACTTCGGCCACGAGCAGTACTTC
TRBV4-1	TRBJ1-6	-	TRBD1	CASSQEDREHSPLHF	TGCGCCAGCAGCCAAGAAGACAGGGAACATTCACCCCTCCACTTT
TRBV10-3	TRBJ1-2	-	-	CAISESESYGYTF	TGTGCCATCAGTGAGTCTGAGAGCTATGGCTACACCTTC
TRBV13	TRBJ2-3	-	-	CASSLGQGTRDTQYF	TGTGCCAGCAGCTTAGGACAGGGCACCAGGGATACGCAGTATTTT
TRBV11-2	TRBJ1-2	-	-	CASSLEGGTNYGYTF	TGTGCCAGCAGCTTAGAAGGCGGCACAAACTATGGCTACACCTTC
TRBV15	TRBJ2-1	-	TRBD1	CATSRDQGQNNEQFF	TGTGCCACCAGCAGAGATCAGGGACAGAACAATGAGCAGTTCTTC
TRBV4-1	TRBJ2-3	-	-	CASSQDGRSTDTQYF	TGCGCCAGCAGCCAAGATGGACGGAGCACAGATACGCAGTATTTT
TRBV7-6	TRBJ1-1	-	TRBD1	CASSLEAGQANTEAFF	TGTGCCAGCAGCTTAGAGGCCGGACAGGCGAACACTGAAGCTTTCTTT
TRBV28	TRBJ1-3	-	-	CASRTLGGGGNTIYF	TGTGCCAGCAGGACCCTTGGGGGAGGTGGAAACACCATATATTTT
TRBV25-1	TRBJ2-1	-	TRBD1	CASSDGQGAYNEQFF	TGTGCCAGCAGTGATGGACAGGGGGCCTACAATGAGCAGTTCTTC
TRBV19	TRBJ2-2	-	-	CASTIGGYTGELFF	TGTGCCAGTACCATCGGGGGTTACACCGGGGAGCTGTTTTTT
TRBV25-1	TRBJ2-7	-	-	CASSGRDSYEQYF	TGTGCCAGCTCCGGCAGGGACTCCTACGAGCAGTACTTC
TRBV18	TRBJ2-4	-	TRBD1	CASSPLRTGGDDIQYF	TGTGCCAGCTCACCCCTACGGACAGGGGGCGACGACATTCAGTACTTC
TRBV19	TRBJ2-7	-	-	CASRYVAVSTYEQYF	TGTGCCAGTAGATACGTCGCCGTGTCAACCTACGAGCAGTACTTC
TRBV6-1	TRBJ2-7	-	-	CASSEQGDEQYF	TGTGCCAGCAGTGAACAAGGGGACGAGCAGTACTTC
TRBV28	TRBJ1-2	once	-	CASRKGHPSFGYTF	TGTGCCAGCAGAAAGGGACACCCGAGTTTTGGCTACACCTTC
TRBV10-3	TRBJ1-1	once	-	CAISETANTEAFF	TGTGCCATCAGTGAAACAGCGAACACTGAAGCTTTCTTT
TRBV28	TRBJ2-1	-	TRBD2	CASSPGTNNEQFF	TGTGCCAGCAGCCCCGGGACTAACAATGAGCAGTTCTTC
TRBV7-3	TRBJ1-1	-	-	CASSLNPENTEAFF	TGTGCCAGCAGCTTAAACCCAGAGAACACTGAAGCTTTCTTT
TRBV28	TRBJ1-5	-	-	CASSLQGNSNQPQHF	TGTGCCAGCAGTTTGCAGGGGAATAGCAATCAGCCCCAGCATTTT
TRBV27	TRBJ2-7	-	-	CASMSRVGQLEQYF	TGTGCCAGCATGAGTAGAGTGGGGCAACTCGAGCAGTACTTC
TRBV15	TRBJ1-1	-	-	CATSRDRGGNTEAFF	TGTGCCACCAGCAGAGATAGAGGGGGGAACACTGAAGCTTTCTTT
TRBV2	TRBJ2-7	once	TRBD2	CATAAASGEYEQYF	TGTGCGACAGCGGCTGCTAGCGGGGAATACGAGCAGTACTTC
TRBV2	TRBJ2-2	-	-	CASSEPGTGELFF	TGTGCCAGCAGTGAACCGGGCACCGGGGAGCTGTTTTTT
TRBV28	TRBJ1-3	-	-	CASSPIQTGHGNTIYF	TGTGCCAGCAGTCCGATCCAGACAGGACATGGAAACACCATATATTTT